The next 6 T cell receptor beta chains were all read from a single sample in a study of blood T cell repertoires in COVID-19. The protocol was immunoSEQ multiplex PCR, while the TCRdb copy is restricted to in-frame clones and leaves out a portion. The sample records 430,000 or so clones, more than 75% being singletons. The sequencing input was PBMCs or T cells enriched from blood (not recorded which). The receptor set was obtained from a middle-aged woman who had recovered from COVID-19.

The chain links TRBV7-2 to TRBJ2-7; TRBD1 agrees at 7 bases. Germline V gene sequence: CDR1 SGHTA, CDR2 FQGNSA. The trim removed 5 bases at V and 0 bases at J, leaving 7 bases unmatched. The CDR3 sequence is 15 residues long. The CDR3 region has the DNA TGTGCCAGCAGCGTCCGGGACAGTTACTCCTACGAGCAGTACTTC. Translation: CASSVRDSYSYEQYF.

J is TRBJ1-2 and V is TRBV11-3, with a tentative D call TRBD1 (5 bases). With 0 bases removed from V and 2 bases from J, the gap between germline ends came to 7 bases. The V gene's germline CDR1 is SGHNT and CDR2 YENEEA. CDR3 length equals 14 residues. CDR3 sequence (DNA): TGTGCCAGCAGCTTAGATCGGGGGAACTATGGCTACACCTTC. This sequence encodes CASSLDRGNYGYTF.

The chain has TRBV11-2 and TRBJ1-1; 12 bases align to TRBD1. Germline values: CDR1 SGHAT, CDR2 FQNNGV. V was clipped by 1 base and J by 5 bases; unmatched bases: 5. This CDR3 comprises 16 residues. This CDR3 reads CASSLGGTGGYTEAFF. DNA for the CDR3: TGTGCCAGCAGCTTAGGAGGGACAGGGGGCTATACTGAAGCTTTCTTT.

J is TRBJ2-7 and V is TRBV7-6; D possibly corresponds to TRBD2 (5 bases). The V and J ends lost 2 bases and 5 bases respectively, with 13 bases between them. This CDR3 has 14 amino acids. Germline CDR1 is SGHVS and CDR2 is FNYEAQ. CDR3 loop: CASSLNRAGHEQYF. DNA of the CDR3: TGTGCCAGCAGCTTAAATCGGGCGGGCCACGAGCAGTACTTC.

The chain combines TRBV29-1 with TRBJ2-3; TRBD2 agrees at 10 bases. Germline loops: CDR1 SQVTM, CDR2 ANQGSEA. V was clipped by 4 bases and J by 6 bases; unmatched bases: 10. CDR3 length: 15 residues. The CDR3 sequence: CSVGGGLASGDTQYF. The CDR3 region has the DNA TGCAGCGTTGGCGGGGGACTAGCGAGCGGTGATACGCAGTATTTT.

The chain's CDR3 is CASSLSRSRGVDFF. In nucleotides, the CDR3 is TGTGCCAGCAGTTTATCGCGATCCAGGGGCGTGGATTTCTTT. J is TRBJ1-1 and V is TRBV27; D is possibly TRBD1 (6 bases). Trimming stripped 0 bases from V and 13 bases from J, with 18 bases between. Germline values: CDR1 MNHEY, CDR2 SMNVEV (reference sequence). The CDR3 covers 14 residues.